This TCR beta chain stems from a study of T cell responses to AZD1222 COVID-19 vaccine. About the study: The analysis combined second doses at about 4 or about 12 weeks. Study-wide results and limits: Spike-specific TCR repertoires showed rising breadth and depth after two AZD1222 doses. Recipients of AZD1222 seropositive at baseline numbered only 5 or 6. In a largely white British group with more females than males, clonal diversity was possibly underestimated.

This table comes from immunoSEQ multiplex PCR, and its TCRdb copy is limited to in-frame clones, with some not included. Found here are tens of thousands of clones, about 82% of them singletons; the top ten hold 7.5% to 9%. A word on this clone: As yet, its antigen is unknown.

CDR1 is KGHDR, CDR2 SFDVKD, per germline. The CDR3 sequence is 14 residues long. V shed 2 bases and J 4 bases; nucleotides not matched to a gene: 4. Sequences were derived from peripheral blood, sampled on day 0 of AZD1222 vaccination. The gene calls are TRBV24-1 and TRBJ2-7; TRBD1 agrees at 7 bases. The receptor comes from an adult in good health. The CDR3 here is CATSDSGTAYEQYF. CDR3 bases: TGTGCCACCAGTGATTCCGGGACAGCTTACGAGCAGTACTTC.